What follows are 5 T cell receptor beta chains derived from one specimen sequenced in a study of patients and donors after allogeneic stem cell transplantation. TCRdb independently ran MiXCR on the RT-PCR reads; one entry per CDR3 protein. The sample yields a few hundred thousand distinct CDR3 sequences, roughly 38% seen once. Sequencing used blood, either unsorted or a sorted T cell fraction (not recorded which). These receptors were collected from a human donor who was either an allogeneic HSCT recipient or a stem cell or donor lymphocyte infusion donor (not recorded which). It is not recorded whose cells these are; they may come from a transplant donor.

This clonotype appeared a few times. This sequence joins TRBV12-3 or TRBV12-4 and TRBJ2-2, with TRBD1 as a possible D gene (6 bases). The CDR3 has 15 amino acids. The V end was cut by 7 bases, the J end by 3 bases, with 15 bases between. The CDR3 reads CASNAPGVYTGELFF. The CDR3 DNA follows: TGTGCCAGCAACGCTCCAGGGGTCTACACCGGGGAGCTGTTTTTT.

The chain recombines TRBV6-1 with TRBJ2-4; D possibly corresponds to TRBD1 (6 bases). The V end was cut by 0 bases, the J end by 7 bases, with 22 bases between. The CDR3 spans 18 residues. Per the germline V gene, CDR1 is MNHNS and CDR2 is SASEGT. The CDR3 DNA sequence: TGTGCCAGCAGTGAAGCGCTGGGACACCCCATAAAACGGAACATTCAGTACTTC. This translates into CASSEALGHPIKRNIQYF.

This clonotype was seen only a few times. This sequence joins TRBV27 and TRBJ1-1; D is undetermined. This CDR3 comprises 13 residues. Germline assignment: CDR1 MNHEY and CDR2 SMNVEV (reference sequence). V lost 7 bases, J lost 5 bases, and 14 bases lay in between. CDR3 in amino acids: CASKSRLSTEAFF. The DNA for the CDR3 is TGTGCCAGCAAGTCACGGCTGAGTACTGAAGCTTTCTTT.

The CDR3 coding sequence is TGCAGTGCTACCAACTACAGGGGGGCCGGGGAGCTGTTTTTT. Encoded protein: CSATNYRGAGELFF. The rearrangement uses TRBV20-1 and TRBJ2-2; 8 positions match TRBD1. The CDR3 spans 14 residues. The germline gives CDR1 DFQATT, CDR2 SNEGSKA (reference sequence). The J segment lost 6 bases and the V segment lost 4 bases, leaving 7 bases of the junction unmatched.

The chain links TRBV27 to TRBJ2-3; no clear D gene. With 5 bases removed from V and 3 bases from J, the gap between germline ends came to 12 bases. In germline, CDR1 is MNHEY, CDR2 SMNVEV (reference sequence). CDR3 length: 14 residues. CDR3 protein: CASSPWVATDTQYF. For the CDR3, the DNA is TGTGCCAGCAGTCCCTGGGTCGCAACAGATACGCAGTATTTT.